This T cell receptor beta chain was sequenced during a study of blood T cell repertoires in COVID-19. How the authors handled the data: Nucleated cell counts were estimated from reference gene primer amplification. The data were produced by immunoSEQ multiplex PCR, yet TCRdb's version contains in-frame clones alone and is incomplete. V and J calls and clone size are as listed in that table; D and trimming were resolved from the DNA. The table shows roughly 200,000 clones, with roughly 77% occurring only once. The CDR3 has 14 residues. Germline V lookup: CDR1 LGHNA, CDR2 YNFKEQ. J gave up 4 bases and V 3 bases, and 3 bases lay outside the gene matches. One Seattle source followed patients from active infection through their disease course.

The source is a woman aged 40 to 50 with COVID-19, enrolled during active disease. This chain uses TRBV4-2 with TRBJ1-5; the match to TRBD1 covers 7 bases. The sequenced sample consisted of peripheral blood. CDR3 loop: CASSHGQENQPQHF. For the CDR3, the DNA is TGTGCCAGCAGCCACGGACAGGAAAATCAGCCCCAGCATTTT.